This T cell receptor beta chain was captured in a study of T-cell memory formation after mild COVID-19. Overall study: In these data, TCR clusters were largely donor specific.

TCRdb fed the 5' RACE reads into MiXCR, producing one record per CDR3 protein. This table has about 44,000 distinct CDR3 sequences, 7.3% appearing once. Study-wide results and caveats: Later expanders leaned CD4+, whereas day 15 to 85 contracting clones were balanced CD4/CD8.

CDR1 is KGHDR and CDR2 is SFDVKD in the germline V gene. Trimming removed 6 bases at V and 4 bases at J, with 16 bases between. The CDR3 is 15 amino acids. As regards this clonotype: The antigen remains undetermined.

This TCR was sampled from a man between 18 and 29 years old who had mild COVID-19 (a few samples of this study predate the infection). Cell type and time point are not known. The rearrangement links TRBV24-1 to TRBJ2-3; TRBD1 is a possible D gene (6 bases). The material sequenced was PBMCs or a T cell subset sorted from them (not recorded which). CDR3 region: CATSRSGGGADTQYF. In nucleotides, the CDR3 is TGTGCCACCAGTAGGAGTGGTGGGGGCGCAGATACGCAGTATTTT.